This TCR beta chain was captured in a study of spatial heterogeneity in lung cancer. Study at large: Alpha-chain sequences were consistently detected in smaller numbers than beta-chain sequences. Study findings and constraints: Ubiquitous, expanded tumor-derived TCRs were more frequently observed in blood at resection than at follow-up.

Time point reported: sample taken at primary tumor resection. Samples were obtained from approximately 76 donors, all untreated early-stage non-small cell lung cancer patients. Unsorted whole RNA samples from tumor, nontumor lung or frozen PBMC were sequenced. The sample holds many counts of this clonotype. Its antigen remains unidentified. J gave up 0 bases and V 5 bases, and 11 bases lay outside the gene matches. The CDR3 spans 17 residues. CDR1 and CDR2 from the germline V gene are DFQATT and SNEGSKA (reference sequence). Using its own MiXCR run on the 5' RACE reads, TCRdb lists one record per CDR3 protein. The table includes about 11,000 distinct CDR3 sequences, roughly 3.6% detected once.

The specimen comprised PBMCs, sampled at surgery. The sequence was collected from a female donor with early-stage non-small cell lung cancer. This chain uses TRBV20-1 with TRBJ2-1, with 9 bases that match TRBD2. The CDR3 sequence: CSASKREVHSSYNEQFF. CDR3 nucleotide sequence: TGCAGTGCTTCGAAGCGGGAGGTCCACTCCTCCTACAATGAGCAGTTCTTC.